Listed here are 18 T cell receptor beta chains from one sample, sequenced in a study of T cells after yellow fever vaccination. Each CDR3 protein is one row after TCRdb ran MiXCR on the 5' RACE reads. This sample has 200,000 to 250,000 distinct CDR3 sequences, with less than 9% found just once. The source material was CD4+ T cells sorted from PBMCs, sampled 15 days after the yellow fever booster vaccination. The receptors shown here come from a man younger than 40 who received the YFV17D yellow fever vaccine.

The chain couples TRBV28 to TRBJ1-5, with no clear D. This CDR3 region has 18 residues. Trimming stripped 5 bases from V and 0 bases from J, with 20 bases between. Germline CDR1 is MDHEN and CDR2 is SYDVKM. Written as DNA, the CDR3 is TGTGCCAGCAGTCAGGACCGCAGATTTGGTAATAGCAATCAGCCCCAGCATTTT. Translated, it gives CASSQDRRFGNSNQPQHF. The full variable domain, with the rest looked up from reference TRBV28 and TRBJ1-5, is DVKVTQSSRYLVKRTGEKVFLECVQDMDHENMFWYRQDPGLGLRLIYFSYDVKMKEKGDIPEGYSVSREKKERFSLILESASTNQTSMYLCASSQDRRFGNSNQPQHFGDGTRLSIL.

The chain employs TRBV3-1 and TRBJ1-2; D not certain. Trimming removed 4 bases from V and 0 bases from J, with 9 bases in between. Per the germline V gene, CDR1 is LGHDT and CDR2 is YNNKEL (reference sequence). This CDR3 contains 14 residues. The CDR3 DNA is TGTGCCAGCAGCCCCCCGGTGACTAACTATGGCTACACCTTC. Translated, it gives CASSPPVTNYGYTF.

The chain is built from TRBV20-1 and TRBJ2-1; D uncertain. Germline CDR1 DFQATT, CDR2 SNEGSKA (reference sequence). Between the trimmed V and J ends, which lost 5 bases and 10 bases, there was a span of 21 bases. The CDR3 extends over 14 amino acids. In DNA, the CDR3 is TGCAGTGCTGGGAAAGATCGGATCCCTTTAGAGCAGTTCTTC. Amino acid sequence: CSAGKDRIPLEQFF.

At least ten counts were recorded for this clonotype. V is TRBV7-9 and J is TRBJ2-7; tentative D call: TRBD1 (5 bases). Trimming shortened V by 4 bases and J by 0 bases, and 10 bases separated the two germline ends. Germline V gives CDR1 SEHNR, CDR2 FQNEAQ (reference sequence). This CDR3 contains 14 residues. CDR3 DNA: TGTGCCAGCAGCTCAGGGCACAGCTCCTACGAGCAGTACTTC. It translates to CASSSGHSSYEQYF.

This clonotype was counted many times. V and J are TRBV7-8 and TRBJ2-2; TRBD1 aligns across 9 bases. Germline loops: CDR1 SGHVS, CDR2 FQNEAQ. The trim removed 6 bases at V and 2 bases at J, leaving 7 bases unmatched. The length of the CDR3 is 16 residues. CDR3 bases: TGTGCCAGCAGGAGGGACAGGGCCCGCAACACCGGGGAGCTGTTTTTT. This gives the protein CASRRDRARNTGELFF.

This clonotype has just a few counts. One junction end disagrees with the germline gene, perhaps due to a read error. This rearrangement joins TRBV6-1 to TRBJ2-5; TRBD1 agrees at 7 bases. Looked up from germline, CDR1 is MNHNS and CDR2 is SASEGT. The CDR3 totals 15 residues. CDR3 region: CASCEDGTAKETQYF. DNA for the CDR3: TGTGCCAGCTGTGAGGACGGGACAGCAAAAGAGACCCAGTACTTC.

This clonotype was seen many times. V gene TRBV5-1 combines with J gene TRBJ2-4, with a possible D match to TRBD1 (5 bases). The length of the CDR3 is 14 residues. V was trimmed by 0 bases and J by 9 bases, leaving 13 bases between them. The V gene's germline CDR1 is SGHRS and CDR2 YFSETQ. The CDR3 is CASSLEGPRGIQYF. CDR3 nucleotide sequence: TGCGCCAGCAGCTTGGAGGGGCCTAGAGGCATTCAGTACTTC.

This clonotype showed up just a few times. The chain is built from TRBV7-9 and TRBJ2-5, with 9 bases matching TRBD1. J gave up 5 bases and V 4 bases, and 8 bases lay outside the gene matches. Per germline, CDR1 SEHNR and CDR2 FQNEAQ (reference sequence). The length of the CDR3 is 15 residues. CDR3 nucleotide sequence: TGTGCCAGCAGCTACGGCACAGGGGGCCGGGAGACCCAGTACTTC. This codes for CASSYGTGGRETQYF.

Ten or more counts support this clonotype. This chain links TRBV7-2 with TRBJ2-5, with 8 bases that match TRBD2. Germline V gene sequence: CDR1 SGHTA, CDR2 FQGNSA. Trimming at V came to 5 bases and at J to 4 bases, leaving 3 bases not matched to a gene. The CDR3 totals 13 residues. In DNA form, the CDR3 reads TGTGCCAGCAGCCGTACTAGCGGAGAGACCCAGTACTTC. Translating it yields CASSRTSGETQYF.

In its sample, this clonotype was seen many times. This chain uses TRBV20-1 with TRBJ2-2; 8 bases are a match to TRBD2. The CDR3 loop spans 15 amino acids. Germline lookup yields CDR1 DFQATT and CDR2 SNEGSKA (reference sequence). V shed 4 bases, J shed 4 bases, and the junction held 8 bases outside the gene matches. CDR3 nucleotides: TGCAGTGCTACAAGCGGGAGACGCGGCACCGGGGAGCTGTTTTTT. As protein: CSATSGRRGTGELFF.

V usage is TRBV7-2 and J usage is TRBJ2-5; D remains unclear. V lost 8 bases, J lost 1 base, and 14 bases lay in between. This CDR3 spans 14 amino acids. The germline gives CDR1 SGHTA, CDR2 FQGNSA. CDR3 protein: CASGSPGPQETQYF. The CDR3 DNA reads as TGTGCCAGCGGAAGTCCCGGGCCCCAAGAGACCCAGTACTTC.

The chain couples TRBV5-4 to TRBJ2-1, with 14 bases that match TRBD2. V trimming: 5 bases; J trimming: 8 bases; junction bases outside the gene matches: 6. Germline CDR1 SGHNT, CDR2 YYREEE (reference sequence). The CDR3 is 15 amino acids. The CDR3 sequence is CASRTGLAGGDEQFF. The CDR3 DNA reads as TGTGCCAGCAGAACCGGACTAGCGGGAGGCGATGAGCAGTTCTTC.

This clonotype showed up just a few times. The J gene is TRBJ1-5, the V gene TRBV4-3; TRBD1 matches at 9 bases. Germline lookup yields CDR1 LGHNA and CDR2 YSLEER. J lost 8 bases, V lost 3 bases, and 14 bases had no gene match. This CDR3 has 17 residues. CDR3 sequence reads: CASSQEILKGQGKPQHF. CDR3 in DNA: TGCGCCAGCAGCCAGGAAATACTTAAGGGACAGGGCAAGCCCCAGCATTTT.

V usage is TRBV28 and J usage is TRBJ2-3; 8 bases map to TRBD2. Germline CDR1 is MDHEN and CDR2 is SYDVKM. V dropped 3 bases and J dropped 4; count of bases not matched to a gene: 9. The CDR3 contains 16 residues. The CDR3, as DNA: TGTGCCAGCAGTTTTCCACTAGCGGAAGCTTCAGATACGCAGTATTTT. Its translation: CASSFPLAEASDTQYF.

The rearrangement links TRBV6-5 to TRBJ1-2; 7 bases map to TRBD1. V dropped 6 bases and J dropped 8; count of bases not matched to a gene: 15. Germline V CDR1 and CDR2: MNHEY, SVGAGI. The CDR3 is made up of 15 amino acids. The CDR3 protein is CASRRSTGVGGGYTF. The CDR3 DNA sequence: TGTGCCAGCAGAAGGTCTACAGGGGTTGGTGGGGGCTACACCTTC.

The rearrangement joins TRBV7-3 to TRBJ1-2, with unresolved D. Looked up from germline, CDR1 is SGHTA and CDR2 is FQGTGA. This CDR3 contains 15 residues. Trimming left V 8 bases short and J 4 bases short, with 20 bases between. The CDR3 coding sequence is TGTGCCAGCCATCGGGTCAAACGACTTTTCTATGGCTACACCTTC. As protein: CASHRVKRLFYGYTF.

The genes are TRBV11-2 and TRBJ2-6, with TRBD2 matching over 13 bases. The CDR3 spans 19 residues. Trimming removed 2 bases from V and 3 bases from J; junction bases left unmatched: 7. Germline assignment: CDR1 SGHAT and CDR2 FQNNGV. The CDR3 loop reads CASSLLLAGGLGGANVLTF. CDR3 bases: TGTGCCAGCAGCTTATTACTAGCGGGAGGGCTTGGTGGGGCCAACGTCCTGACTTTC.

The chain carries TRBV5-5 and TRBJ2-1; 14 nucleotides align to TRBD2. The junction had 7 bases not matched to a gene; V was cut back by 3 bases and J by 14 bases. The CDR3 is made up of 14 amino acids. CDR1 and CDR2 (germline): SGHKS, YYEKEE (reference sequence). The CDR3 sequence: CASSSPGLAGVEFF. The CDR3 nucleotides read TGTGCCAGCAGCTCCCCGGGACTAGCGGGAGTTGAGTTCTTC.